The 14 T cell receptor beta chains below were found in one sample sequenced in a study of T cell responses to AZD1222 COVID-19 vaccine. Produced via immunoSEQ multiplex PCR; TCRdb's table is partial and in-frame only. The sample yields roughly 79,000 clones, 70% to 85% seen once. Here the sequenced sample was peripheral blood, taken on day 0 of AZD1222 vaccination. These TCRs come from an adult in good health.

V and J are TRBV30 and TRBJ2-7, with a weak D call TRBD1 (6 bases). This CDR3 contains 15 residues. Germline V gene lookup returns CDR1 GTSNPN and CDR2 SVGIG (reference sequence). The germline V and J ends were trimmed by 3 bases and 2 bases, with 17 bases remaining between them. For the CDR3, the DNA is TGTGCCTGGAGGGCAGGGGATTGGGGAACCTACGAGCAGTACTTC. It translates to CAWRAGDWGTYEQYF.

The chain recombines TRBV6-5 with TRBJ2-7, with TRBD2 identical over 7 bases. The V and J ends lost 2 bases and 0 bases, in that order; junction bases with no gene match: 4. Germline V lookup: CDR1 MNHEY, CDR2 SVGAGI. The CDR3 totals 15 residues. CDR3 region: CASSYSGESSYEQYF. The CDR3 coding sequence is TGTGCCAGCAGTTACAGCGGGGAAAGCTCCTACGAGCAGTACTTC.

The chain combines TRBV12-3 or TRBV12-4 with TRBJ2-1; 8 nucleotides line up with TRBD2. After removal of 6 bases from V and 9 bases from J, the junction contained 1 base not matched to a gene. The CDR3 has 11 residues. CDR3 in DNA: TGTGCCAGCAGACTAGCGGTTGAGCAGTTCTTC. Protein product: CASRLAVEQFF.

The gene calls are TRBV19 and TRBJ2-5; D unresolved. CDR3 length: 11 amino acids. CDR1 and CDR2 (germline): LNHDA, SQIVND (reference sequence). V was trimmed by 3 bases and J by 6 bases, leaving 5 bases between them. In DNA, the CDR3 is TGTGCCAGTAGTATGGAAAAGACCCAGTACTTC. Translated, it gives CASSMEKTQYF.

This chain uses TRBV5-4 with TRBJ2-7, with D possibly TRBD1 on 6 matching bases. Looked up from germline, CDR1 is SGHNT and CDR2 is YYREEE (reference sequence). The V and J ends lost 4 bases and 1 base respectively, with 12 bases between them. This CDR3 is 14 amino acids long. The CDR3 sequence is CASSIPGQSYEQYF. The DNA of the CDR3 is TGTGCCAGCAGCATCCCGGGACAATCCTACGAGCAGTACTTC.

The chain joins TRBV7-9 to TRBJ2-1; the D gene is possibly TRBD2 (6 bases). CDR3 length equals 16 residues. CDR1 is SEHNR and CDR2 is FQNEAQ in the germline V gene (reference sequence). The germline V and J ends were trimmed by 5 bases and 0 bases, with 14 bases remaining between them. The CDR3 sequence is CASSQWDSSSYNEQFF. CDR3 nucleotides: TGTGCCAGCAGCCAGTGGGACTCCAGCTCCTACAATGAGCAGTTCTTC.

V gene TRBV2 combines with J gene TRBJ2-3, with a tentative D call TRBD2 (5 bases). With 1 base removed from V and 3 bases from J, the gap between germline ends came to 8 bases. Looked up from germline, CDR1 is SNHLY and CDR2 is FYNNEI. This CDR3 is 14 amino acids long. CDR3 DNA sequence: TGTGCCAGCAGTGAAGGGCTAGCAACAGATACGCAGTATTTT. It yields the protein CASSEGLATDTQYF.

This clone has only a few counts. Other DNA sequences from this sample encode an identical CDR3 as well. The chain uses TRBV5-1 and TRBJ2-2; unclear D gene. The CDR3 covers 14 residues. V lost 0 bases, J lost 1 base, and 4 bases lay in between. CDR1 SGHRS and CDR2 YFSETQ come from the germline V gene. The CDR3 here is CASSLVQNTGELFF. CDR3 bases: TGCGCCAGCAGCTTGGTACAGAACACCGGGGAGCTGTTTTTT.

The chain joins TRBV6-5 to TRBJ1-1, with 9 bases that match TRBD1. CDR3 size: 14 residues. Trimming removed 5 bases from V and 5 bases from J; junction bases left unmatched: 6. Germline CDR1 MNHEY, CDR2 SVGAGI. In DNA, the CDR3 is TGTGCCAGCAGTCCTACAGGGGGCAGGACTGAAGCTTTCTTT. Its translation: CASSPTGGRTEAFF.

The chain employs TRBV3-1 (or the pseudogene TRBV3-2) and TRBJ2-2; 12 bases fit TRBD2. The CDR3 loop spans 16 amino acids. With 8 bases clipped from V and 0 bases from J, the junction kept 4 bases outside the gene matches. Germline V CDR1 and CDR2: LGHDT, YNNKEL (reference sequence). CDR3 nucleotide sequence: TGTGCCAGCGGGCTAGCGGGAGGGCCGAACACCGGGGAGCTGTTTTTT. Its translation is CASGLAGGPNTGELFF.

The sample holds a few counts of this clone. The rearrangement uses TRBV4-1 and TRBJ1-2; unclear D gene. The CDR3 spans 14 residues. Germline CDR1 MGHRA, CDR2 YSYEKL. Trimming took 1 base from V and 8 from J, leaving 14 bases between them. The CDR3 sequence: CASSQGPTGEGYTF. The CDR3 coding sequence is TGCGCCAGCAGCCAAGGACCCACGGGTGAGGGCTACACCTTC.

The chain links TRBV19 to TRBJ2-1; the D gene is possibly TRBD1 (7 bases). There are 15 residues in the CDR3. Per the germline V gene, CDR1 is LNHDA and CDR2 is SQIVND (reference sequence). Trimming cost V 4 bases and J 7 bases, with 17 bases left between them. CDR3 coding DNA: TGTGCCAGTAGTAGCGGGACAGCTCCCGCGAATGAGCAGTTCTTC. This encodes CASSSGTAPANEQFF.

The genes are TRBV11-2 and TRBJ2-4; TRBD1 matches at 7 bases. The CDR3 has 14 residues. Per germline, CDR1 SGHAT and CDR2 FQNNGV. J was trimmed by 3 bases and V by 6 bases; bases with no gene match: 5. Written as DNA, the CDR3 is TGTGCCAGCAGGACGTGGGACAGCAAAAACATTCAGTACTTC. Protein product: CASRTWDSKNIQYF.

This clone was recorded many times. The chain uses TRBV6-5 and TRBJ2-1, with 7 bases fitting TRBD1. Germline V gene lookup returns CDR1 MNHEY and CDR2 SVGAGI. Germline trimming cut 9 bases from V and 1 base from J; bases unmatched to any gene: 9. The CDR3 loop spans 15 amino acids. DNA of the CDR3: TGTGCCAGTCAAGCTACAGGGGAATCCTACAATGAGCAGTTCTTC. It encodes CASQATGESYNEQFF.